The 14 T cell receptor beta chains in this list originate from one sample, sequenced in a study of immune evolution from preneoplasia to lung adenocarcinoma. The protocol was immunoSEQ multiplex PCR, while the TCRdb copy is restricted to in-frame clones and leaves out a portion. The sample has over 14,000 clones, 70% to 85% seen once. The sample taken for sequencing was FFPE minimally invasive lung adenocarcinoma tissue. The receptor set was obtained from a person in their sixties or seventies with lung adenocarcinoma.

The chain carries TRBV23-1 and TRBJ2-1, with D unclear. TRBV23-1 is recorded as an ORF, its role being uncertain. V was trimmed by 6 bases and J by 9 bases, leaving 18 bases between them. This CDR3 spans 14 amino acids. The CDR3 region has the DNA TGCGCCAGCAGGGCTGACGATTTGGGATTTGAGCAGTTCTTC. It encodes CASRADDLGFEQFF.

The CDR3 DNA is TGTGCCAGCAGTGAAGCTGGGCCGTCGGATACGCAGTATTTT. Amino acid sequence: CASSEAGPSDTQYF. The rearrangement joins TRBV6-1 to TRBJ2-3; D gene ambiguous. Germline CDR1 MNHNS, CDR2 SASEGT. V gave up 0 bases and J gave up 6 bases, with 10 bases separating them. The CDR3 sequence is 14 residues long.

The chain is built from TRBV4-1 and TRBJ2-2; maybe TRBD1 (6 bases). Germline loops: CDR1 MGHRA, CDR2 YSYEKL. V was clipped by 4 bases and J by 5 bases, with 14 bases between them. The CDR3 extends over 15 amino acids. The CDR3 spells CASSREQGRTGELFF. CDR3 nucleotides: TGCGCCAGCAGCCGGGAACAGGGTCGAACCGGGGAGCTGTTTTTT.

About this clone itself: Other DNA sequences of this sample code for an identical CDR3. The chain carries TRBV19 and TRBJ1-5; tentative D call: TRBD1 (6 bases). CDR3 length: 14 amino acids. Trimming removed 2 bases from V and 1 base from J, with 6 bases in between. Germline loops: CDR1 LNHDA, CDR2 SQIVND (reference sequence). Written as DNA, the CDR3 is TGTGCCAGTAGTATAACAGGGAGCAATCAGCCCCAGCATTTT. It is translated as CASSITGSNQPQHF.

V usage is TRBV5-5 and J usage is TRBJ2-2; TRBD1 or TRBD2 may be the D gene (6 bases each). CDR3 length equals 13 residues. Trimming took 1 base from V and 6 from J, leaving 7 bases between them. Germline loops: CDR1 SGHKS, CDR2 YYEKEE (reference sequence). The CDR3 reads CASSLRGAGELFF. In DNA, the CDR3 is TGTGCCAGCAGCTTGAGGGGGGCCGGGGAGCTGTTTTTT.

The rearrangement uses TRBV5-6 and TRBJ1-3; maybe TRBD1 (6 bases). The CDR3 is made up of 16 amino acids. V was cut by 0 bases and J by 2 bases, with 12 bases left in between. CDR1 is SGHDT and CDR2 is YYEEEE in the germline V gene. DNA for the CDR3: TGTGCCAGCAGCTTGGGAGGGGGACAAACTGGAAACACCATATATTTT. Translated, it gives CASSLGGGQTGNTIYF.

This clone was seen only once. V and J are TRBV7-2 and TRBJ1-5; TRBD1 is a possible D gene (5 bases). The CDR3 runs 13 residues. Trimming removed 3 bases from V and 4 bases from J, with 7 bases in between. CDR1 and CDR2 from the germline V gene are SGHTA and FQGNSA. The CDR3 region has the DNA TGTGCCAGCAGCTTTGGGGGGAATCAGCCCCAGCATTTT. Its translation is CASSFGGNQPQHF.

The J gene is TRBJ2-3, the V gene TRBV28, with 8 bases that match TRBD2. From germline, CDR1 is MDHEN and CDR2 SYDVKM. This CDR3 is 15 amino acids long. After removal of 4 bases from V and 4 bases from J, the junction contained 7 bases not matched to a gene. DNA for the CDR3: TGTGCCAGCAGTTCCAGCGGGGGAGGTGCAGATACGCAGTATTTT. Amino acids: CASSSSGGGADTQYF.

The chain couples TRBV10-3 to TRBJ2-5; 11 bases are shared with TRBD2. The germline CDR1 and CDR2 sequences are ENHRY and SYGVKD. The trim removed 2 bases at V and 5 bases at J, leaving 7 bases unmatched. CDR3 length: 16 residues. CDR3 nucleotide sequence: TGTGCCATCAGTGAGGCTCTAGCGGGGGGTCTCGAGACCCAGTACTTC. Translated: CAISEALAGGLETQYF.

CDR3: CASSLAGGARTEAFF. The CDR3 DNA is TGCGCCAGCAGCTTGGCAGGGGGGGCGAGAACTGAAGCTTTCTTT. The J gene is TRBJ1-1, the V gene TRBV5-1; the match to TRBD1 covers 7 bases. CDR1 SGHRS and CDR2 YFSETQ come from the germline V gene. The CDR3 runs 15 residues. V shed 0 bases, J shed 5 bases, and the junction held 7 bases outside the gene matches.

This clone has just a few counts. This rearrangement joins TRBV28 to TRBJ2-7; 8 bases are shared with TRBD1. In germline, CDR1 is MDHEN, CDR2 SYDVKM. V lost 5 bases and J lost 0; bases outside the gene matches: 6. The CDR3 spans 15 residues. As DNA, the CDR3 is TGTGCCAGCAGTCGGGACAGGAGGAGCTCCTACGAGCAGTACTTC. It translates to CASSRDRRSSYEQYF. Using reference TRBV28 and TRBJ2-7 for the parts outside the CDR3, the full variable domain is DVKVTQSSRYLVKRTGEKVFLECVQDMDHENMFWYRQDPGLGLRLIYFSYDVKMKEKGDIPEGYSVSREKKERFSLILESASTNQTSMYLCASSRDRRSSYEQYFGPGTRLTVT.

Points on this clone: Mismatch with germline at one junction end may stem from a read error. This chain links TRBV7-7 with TRBJ2-2; no reliable D call. CDR1 and CDR2 from the germline V gene are SSHAT and FNYEAQ (reference sequence). The CDR3 is made up of 13 amino acids. CDR3 in amino acids: CASSQQSTGELFF. In DNA, the CDR3 is TGTGCTAGCAGCCAACAGTCCACCGGGGAGCTGTTTTTT.

For this clone: Compared with germline, one end of the junction differs, possibly owing to a read error. The chain is built from TRBV28 and TRBJ2-7, with D perhaps TRBD2 (6 bases). From germline, CDR1 is MDHEN and CDR2 SYDVKM. The CDR3 is 10 amino acids. The CDR3 is CASSSRGRSF. The CDR3 bases are TGTGCCAGCAGTTCGCGGGGCCGGAGCTTC.

The chain has TRBV28 and TRBJ1-2; D is undetermined. CDR3 size: 13 residues. Germline CDR1 is MDHEN and CDR2 is SYDVKM. V was clipped by 7 bases and J by 1 base, with 10 bases between them. The CDR3 DNA follows: TGTGCCAGCACAATTAACCTTAACTATGGCTACACCTTC. The encoded protein is CASTINLNYGYTF.